The rows below give T cell receptor beta chains drawn from one sample of a study of blood T cell repertoires in COVID-19. Some clones are missing from TCRdb's copy, which holds only in-frame ones; the method was immunoSEQ multiplex PCR. Here the sample spans more than 130,000 clones, 80% to 90% being singletons. The sequenced material came from peripheral blood. The receptors shown here come from a woman between 35 and 50 years old with acute or convalescent COVID-19. CDR3s include the opening cysteine and the closing phenylalanine or tryptophan. Each record gives: clone size, D gene, J gene, V gene, CDR3 DNA, CDR3 protein. D genes are given only for firm matches. Clone size is stated in some rows and not others, as once, few, many or a class when expanded.

>-|-|TRBJ1-6|TRBV27
TGTGCCAGCAGTTTTCCGGGAAACAGATCACCCCTCCACTTT
CASSFPGNRSPLHF
>-|TRBD1|TRBJ1-2|TRBV4-1
TGCGCCAGCAGCCAAGTACAGGGGAAAGGCTATGGCTACACCTTC
CASSQVQGKGYGYTF
>-|TRBD1|TRBJ2-7|TRBV27
TGTGCCAGCAGGGGGGGACAGGGGGACGAGCAGTACTTC
CASRGGQGDEQYF
>-|-|TRBJ2-1|TRBV6-6
TGTGCCAGCAGTTACTCAAGGGGAAACAATGAGCAGTTCTTC
CASSYSRGNNEQFF
>once|-|TRBJ1-6|TRBV7-2
TGTGCCAGCAGTTGGGAGCTAGAGAATTCACCCCTCCACTTT
CASSWELENSPLHF
>once|TRBD1|TRBJ1-5|TRBV7-8
TGTGCCAGCAGCCCCTACGCCGGGACAGGGGCCGAGATTAGCAATCAGCCCCAGCATTTT
CASSPYAGTGAEISNQPQHF
>-|TRBD1|TRBJ1-2|TRBV5-1
TGCGCCAGCAGCCAGGGGGATTTTCACTATGGCTACACCTTC
CASSQGDFHYGYTF
>-|TRBD1|TRBJ1-2|TRBV7-3
TGTGCCAGCAGCCCCCATGGGCAGGGGGCGCGCGTGAACTATGGCTACACCTTC
CASSPHGQGARVNYGYTF
>-|-|TRBJ2-7|TRBV15
TGTGCCACCAGCAGAGATCTGGGAGATGAGCAGTACTTC
CATSRDLGDEQYF
>-|TRBD2|TRBJ2-7|TRBV3-1/TRBV3-2
TGTGCCAGCAGAGGAACTAGCGGGAGCTCCTACGAGCAGTACTTC
CASRGTSGSSYEQYF